The subject of this entry is one TCR beta chain. Its antigen is undetermined. This record belongs to a study of T cells in localized non-small cell lung cancer. Notes on the study in general: The study found T cell clonality highest in uninvolved adjacent lung, above tumor. Heterogeneity cannot be ruled out, as sequencing used one tumor region only. For the top 100 tumor clones, a median approximately 50 also appeared in adjacent lung.

Data came from immunoSEQ multiplex PCR; TCRdb stores just in-frame clones and leaves some out. The data contain more than 100,000 clones, roughly 90% of them singletons. The CDR3 spans 17 residues. Trimming removed 7 bases from V and 0 bases from J, with 16 bases in between. Germline CDR1 is PRHDT and CDR2 is FYEKMQ (reference sequence). The V call is TRBV13, the J call TRBJ2-6; tentative D call: TRBD1 (5 bases). Sequencing used peripheral blood, obtained before any cancer treatment. The sequence derives from a female donor over 55 with stage I lung adenocarcinoma. Written as DNA, the CDR3 is TGTGCCAGCACCAAAGGGGCTTTGGGCTCTGGGGCCAACGTCCTGACTTTC. Protein sequence: CASTKGALGSGANVLTF. Combining the CDR3 with reference TRBV13 and TRBJ2-6 gives the whole variable domain AAGVIQSPRHLIKEKRETATLKCYPIPRHDTVYWYQQGPGQDPQFLISFYEKMQSDKGSIPDRFSAQQFSDYHSELNMSSLELGDSALYFCASTKGALGSGANVLTFGAGSRLTVL.